Listed here is a single TCR beta chain. This record comes from a study of technical replicates of blood from a handful of donors. Profiling relied on immunoSEQ multiplex PCR, and the TCRdb table lists in-frame clones only, not all of them. Here the sample spans approximately 95,000 clones, roughly 95% being singletons. The sample was T cells isolated from PBMCs. This receptor was identified in a human donor in good health.

In DNA, the CDR3 is TGTGCCAGCAGTTCCAGCTCCGGGACAGGGGGCAACGGGCTCTATGGCTACACCTTC. This sequence encodes CASSSSSGTGGNGLYGYTF. The rearrangement links TRBV27 to TRBJ1-2; the match to TRBD1 covers 12 bases. Trimming took 4 bases from V and 4 from J; bases not matched to a gene: 16. Germline CDR1 is MNHEY and CDR2 is SMNVEV (reference sequence). The CDR3 consists of 19 residues.